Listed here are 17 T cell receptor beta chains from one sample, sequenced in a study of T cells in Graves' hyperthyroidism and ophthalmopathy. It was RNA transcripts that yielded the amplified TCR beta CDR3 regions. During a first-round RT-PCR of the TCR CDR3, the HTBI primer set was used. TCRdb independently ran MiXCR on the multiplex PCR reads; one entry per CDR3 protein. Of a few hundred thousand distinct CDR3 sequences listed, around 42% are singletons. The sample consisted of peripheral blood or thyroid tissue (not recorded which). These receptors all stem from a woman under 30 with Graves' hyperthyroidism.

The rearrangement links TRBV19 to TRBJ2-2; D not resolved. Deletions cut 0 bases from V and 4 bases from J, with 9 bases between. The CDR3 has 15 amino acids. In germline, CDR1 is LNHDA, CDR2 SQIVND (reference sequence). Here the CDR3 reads CASSIDPPGTGELFF. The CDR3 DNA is TGTGCCAGTAGTATAGACCCCCCAGGCACCGGGGAGCTGTTTTTT. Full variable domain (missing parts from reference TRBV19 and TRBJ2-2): DGGITQSPKYLFRKEGQNVTLSCEQNLNHDAMYWYRQDPGQGLRLIYYSQIVNDFQKGDIAEGYSVSREKKESFPLTVTSAQKNPTAFYLCASSIDPPGTGELFFGEGSRLTVL.

CDR3 residues: CASTESVNTGEQYF. DNA of the CDR3: TGTGCCAGTACCGAAAGCGTTAACACCGGGGAGCAGTACTTC. The chain carries TRBV19 and TRBJ2-7; D remains ambiguous. The CDR3 is made up of 14 amino acids. Germline V lookup: CDR1 LNHDA, CDR2 SQIVND (reference sequence). Trimming cost V 7 bases and J 7 bases, with 20 bases left between them.

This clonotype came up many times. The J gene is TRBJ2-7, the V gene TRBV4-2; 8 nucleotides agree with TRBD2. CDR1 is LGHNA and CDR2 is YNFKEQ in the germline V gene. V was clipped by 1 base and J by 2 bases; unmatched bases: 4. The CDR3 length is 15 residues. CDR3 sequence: CASSQATSEPYEQYF. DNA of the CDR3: TGTGCCAGCAGCCAAGCGACTAGCGAGCCCTACGAGCAGTACTTC.

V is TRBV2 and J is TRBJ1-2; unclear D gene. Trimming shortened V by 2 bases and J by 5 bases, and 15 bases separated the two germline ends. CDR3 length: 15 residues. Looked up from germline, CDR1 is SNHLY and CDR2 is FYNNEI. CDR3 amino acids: CASSENGQLRYGYTF. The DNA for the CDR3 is TGTGCCAGCAGTGAAAATGGGCAGTTAAGATATGGCTACACCTTC.

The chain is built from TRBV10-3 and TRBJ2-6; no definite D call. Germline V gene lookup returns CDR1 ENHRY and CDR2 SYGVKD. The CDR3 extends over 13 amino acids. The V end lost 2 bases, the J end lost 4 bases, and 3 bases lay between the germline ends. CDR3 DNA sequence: TGTGCCATCAGTGAGGGGGGGGCCAACGTCCTGACTTTC. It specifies CAISEGGANVLTF.

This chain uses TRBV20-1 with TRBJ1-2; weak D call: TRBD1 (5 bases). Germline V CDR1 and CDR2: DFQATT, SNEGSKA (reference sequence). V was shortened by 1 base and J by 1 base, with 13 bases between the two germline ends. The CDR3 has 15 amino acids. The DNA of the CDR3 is TGCAGTGCTAGAGGACTAGCGGGGCTTAACTATGGCTACACCTTC. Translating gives CSARGLAGLNYGYTF.

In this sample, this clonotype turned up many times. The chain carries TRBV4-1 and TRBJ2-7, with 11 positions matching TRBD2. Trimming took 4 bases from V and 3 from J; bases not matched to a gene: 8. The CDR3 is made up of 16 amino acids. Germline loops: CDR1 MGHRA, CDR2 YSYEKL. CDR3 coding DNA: TGCGCCAGCAGCCTAACTCCCGGGACTAGCGGCTACGAGCAGTACTTC. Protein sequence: CASSLTPGTSGYEQYF.

CDR3 loop: CATSAGETFAFF. For the CDR3, the DNA is TGTGCCACCAGTGCGGGGGAGACTTTCGCTTTCTTT. This sequence joins TRBV24-1 and TRBJ1-1, with D possibly being TRBD1 (5 bases). Germline loops: CDR1 KGHDR, CDR2 SFDVKD. Trimming pared 5 bases from V and 11 bases from J, leaving 14 bases between. The CDR3 totals 12 residues.

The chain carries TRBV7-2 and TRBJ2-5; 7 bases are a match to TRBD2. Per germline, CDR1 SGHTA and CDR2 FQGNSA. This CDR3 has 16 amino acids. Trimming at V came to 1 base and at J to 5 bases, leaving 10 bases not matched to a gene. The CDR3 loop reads CASSLVIGRAGETQYF. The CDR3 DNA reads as TGTGCCAGCAGCTTAGTTATTGGGAGGGCCGGGGAGACCCAGTACTTC.

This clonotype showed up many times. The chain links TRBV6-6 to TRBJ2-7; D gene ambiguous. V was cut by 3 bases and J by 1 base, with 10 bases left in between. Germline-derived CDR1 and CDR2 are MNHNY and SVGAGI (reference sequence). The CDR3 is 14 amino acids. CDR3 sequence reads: CASSYEPGSYEQYF. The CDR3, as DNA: TGTGCCAGCAGTTATGAGCCGGGTTCCTACGAGCAGTACTTC.

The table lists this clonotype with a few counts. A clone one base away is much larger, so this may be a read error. The CDR3 spells CASSLSPRLSTEAFF. The CDR3 region has the DNA TGTGCCAGCAGTTTAAGTCCCAGGTTGAGCACTGAAGCTTTCTTT. The chain couples TRBV12-3 or TRBV12-4 to TRBJ1-1, with D uncertain. Trimming removed 2 bases at V and 4 bases at J, with 14 bases between. The CDR3 totals 15 residues.

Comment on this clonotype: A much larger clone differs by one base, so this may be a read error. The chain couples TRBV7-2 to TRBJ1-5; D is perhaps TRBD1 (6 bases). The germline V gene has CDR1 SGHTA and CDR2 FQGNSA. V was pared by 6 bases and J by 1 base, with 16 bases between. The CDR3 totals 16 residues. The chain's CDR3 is CTSSRLTGHSNQPQHF. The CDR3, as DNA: TGTACCAGCAGTCGATTAACAGGGCACAGCAATCAGCCCCAGCATTTT.

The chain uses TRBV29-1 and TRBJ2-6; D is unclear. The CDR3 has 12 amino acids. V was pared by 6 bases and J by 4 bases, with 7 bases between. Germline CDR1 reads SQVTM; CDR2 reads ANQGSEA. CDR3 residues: CSVKPGANVLTF. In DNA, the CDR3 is TGCAGCGTGAAGCCGGGGGCCAACGTCCTGACTTTC.

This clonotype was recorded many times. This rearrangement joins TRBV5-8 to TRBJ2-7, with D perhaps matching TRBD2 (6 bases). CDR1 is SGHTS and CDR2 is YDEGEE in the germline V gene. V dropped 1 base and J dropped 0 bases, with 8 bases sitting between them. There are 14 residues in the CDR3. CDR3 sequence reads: CASSLREVSYEQYF. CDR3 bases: TGTGCCAGCAGCTTGAGGGAGGTCTCCTACGAGCAGTACTTC. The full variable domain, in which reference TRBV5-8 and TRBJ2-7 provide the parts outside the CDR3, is EAGVTQSPTHLIKTRGQQATLRCSPISGHTSVYWYQQALGLGLQFLLWYDEGEERNRGNFPPRFSGRQFPNYSSELNVNALELEDSALYLCASSLREVSYEQYFGPGTRLTVT.

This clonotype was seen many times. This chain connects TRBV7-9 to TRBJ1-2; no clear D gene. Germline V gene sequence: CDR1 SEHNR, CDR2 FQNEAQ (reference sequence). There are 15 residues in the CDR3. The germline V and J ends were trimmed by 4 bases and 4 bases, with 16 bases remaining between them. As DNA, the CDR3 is TGTGCCAGCAGCTCGCAGGTGGGCGTGATCTATGGCTACACCTTC. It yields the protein CASSSQVGVIYGYTF.

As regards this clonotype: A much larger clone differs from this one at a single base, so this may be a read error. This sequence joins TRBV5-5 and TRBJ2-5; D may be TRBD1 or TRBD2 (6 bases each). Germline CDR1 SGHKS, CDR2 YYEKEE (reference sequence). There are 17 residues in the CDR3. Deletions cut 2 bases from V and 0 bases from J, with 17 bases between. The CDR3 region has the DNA TGTGCCAGCAGCTTAGGGGGGCAGGGGATATACCAAGAGACCCAGTACTTC. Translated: CASSLGGQGIYQETQYF.

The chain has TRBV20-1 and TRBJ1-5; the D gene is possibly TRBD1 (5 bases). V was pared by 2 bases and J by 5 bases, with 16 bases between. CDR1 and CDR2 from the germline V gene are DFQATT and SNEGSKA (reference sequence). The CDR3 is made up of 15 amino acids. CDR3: CSARPGGAFDQPQHF. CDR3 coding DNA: TGCAGTGCTAGACCGGGAGGGGCTTTTGATCAGCCCCAGCATTTT.